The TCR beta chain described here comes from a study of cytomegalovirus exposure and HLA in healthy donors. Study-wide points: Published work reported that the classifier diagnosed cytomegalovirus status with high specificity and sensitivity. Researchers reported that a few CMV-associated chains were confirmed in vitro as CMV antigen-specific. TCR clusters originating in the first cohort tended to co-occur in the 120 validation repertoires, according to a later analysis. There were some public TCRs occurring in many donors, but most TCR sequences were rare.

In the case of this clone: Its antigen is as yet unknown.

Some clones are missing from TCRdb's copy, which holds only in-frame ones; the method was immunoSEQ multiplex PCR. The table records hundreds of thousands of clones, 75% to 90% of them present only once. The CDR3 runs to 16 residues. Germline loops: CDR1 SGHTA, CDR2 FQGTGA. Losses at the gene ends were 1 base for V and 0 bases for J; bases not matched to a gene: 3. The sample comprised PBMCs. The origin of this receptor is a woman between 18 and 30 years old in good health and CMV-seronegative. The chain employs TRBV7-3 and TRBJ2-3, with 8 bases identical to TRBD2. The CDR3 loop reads CASSLNAGGSTDTQYF. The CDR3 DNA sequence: TGTGCCAGCAGCTTAAATGCGGGGGGAAGCACAGATACGCAGTATTTT. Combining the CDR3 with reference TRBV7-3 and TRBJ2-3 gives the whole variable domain GAGVSQTPSNKVTEKGKYVELRCDPISGHTALYWYRQSLGQGPEFLIYFQGTGAADDSGLPNDRFFAVRPEGSVSTLKIQRTERGDSAVYLCASSLNAGGSTDTQYFGPGTRLTVL.